The present entry profiles one TCR beta chain with its context. Its antigen remains unidentified. V lost 4 bases, J lost 7 bases, and 9 bases lay in between. Germline V gives CDR1 SGHNT, CDR2 YYREEE (reference sequence). The CDR3 has 12 amino acids. This sample was included in a study of CD8 T cells in ankylosing spondylitis. Regarding the study as a whole: Enrichment of disease-linked clones was reportedly significant in matched ankylosing spondylitis synovial fluid. Seemingly distinctive of ankylosing spondylitis blood was a TCR beta motif formed by eight highly homologous variants.

Quantitative 5'-RACE with molecular barcodes produced the TCR beta libraries. Via MiXCR, TCRdb re-called the 5' RACE reads, giving one row per CDR3 protein. The sample contains 150,000 to 200,000 distinct CDR3 sequences, around 17% of which appear only once. This chain uses TRBV5-4 with TRBJ2-4; TRBD1 or TRBD2 may be the D gene (5 bases each). The sample comprised blood, either unsorted or a sorted T cell fraction (not recorded which). The origin of this receptor is a male donor with ankylosing spondylitis or in good health (not recorded which). CDR3 sequence (DNA): TGTGCCAGCAGCCCAGGGAGTAACATTCAGTACTTC. Residues: CASSPGSNIQYF.